The present TCR beta chain was sequenced within a study of T-cell reconstitution after alpha-beta-depleted transplantation in children. The study's findings and limits: The main origin of T-cell counts and diversity one year after transplant was newly produced T cells. For some patients, TCRbeta diversity was high at day 60 because of recipient T cells and thymic progenitors that survived. It was reported that alpha-beta T cells came from several hundred expanded graft clones (about two months after transplant).

The authors prepared the TCRbeta library with unique molecular identifiers. TCRdb re-called the PCR reads through MiXCR, storing one row per CDR3 protein. The data contain roughly 490,000 distinct CDR3 sequences, 11% of them singletons. The sample holds a few counts of this clonotype. Its antigen is unidentified. V shed 3 bases, J shed 0 bases, and the junction held 11 bases outside the gene matches. The CDR3 has 19 amino acids. Germline V gene lookup returns CDR1 SGHVT and CDR2 SQSDAQ. The starting material was PBMCs, mostly from graft donor cells, obtained 180 days after TCRalphabeta/CD19-depleted stem cell transplant. This receptor was identified in a female patient aged 2-15 years who had a stem cell transplant for aplastic anemia, so the T cells may come from the graft donor. V usage is TRBV7-4 and J usage is TRBJ2-3; 11 bases line up with TRBD2. The CDR3 DNA reads TGTGCCAGCAGCTTCCGTCGCTTTCTAGCGGGAGGCAGCACAGATACGCAGTATTTT. Translation gives CASSFRRFLAGGSTDTQYF.